The sequence of this TCR beta chain was determined in a study of cytomegalovirus exposure and HLA in healthy donors. The assay was immunoSEQ multiplex PCR, and TCRdb's table has in-frame clones only and misses some. This table holds over 100,000 clones, 75% to 90% found once. Germline V CDR1 and CDR2: MNHNS, SASEGT. The CDR3 is made up of 13 amino acids. The V end lost 6 bases, the J end lost 0 bases, and 8 bases lay between the germline ends. This receptor was taken from a woman aged 18-29 years in good health and CMV-seronegative. This chain links TRBV6-1 with TRBJ2-5; D is uncertain. The specimen sequenced was PBMCs. For the CDR3, the DNA is TGTGCCAGCAGCGAACACTACCAAGAGACCCAGTACTTC. It specifies CASSEHYQETQYF.